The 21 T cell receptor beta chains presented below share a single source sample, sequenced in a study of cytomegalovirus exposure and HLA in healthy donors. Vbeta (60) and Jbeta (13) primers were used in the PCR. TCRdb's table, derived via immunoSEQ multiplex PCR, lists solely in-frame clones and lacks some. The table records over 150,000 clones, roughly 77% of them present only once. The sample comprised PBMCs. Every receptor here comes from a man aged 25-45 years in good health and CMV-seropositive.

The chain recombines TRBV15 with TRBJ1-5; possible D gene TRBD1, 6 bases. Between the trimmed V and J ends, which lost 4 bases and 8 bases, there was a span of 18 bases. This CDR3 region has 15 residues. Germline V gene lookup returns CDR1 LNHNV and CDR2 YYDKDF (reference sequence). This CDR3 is CATSIGRGASEPQHF. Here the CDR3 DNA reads TGTGCCACCAGCATCGGTCGGGGGGCTAGTGAGCCCCAGCATTTT.

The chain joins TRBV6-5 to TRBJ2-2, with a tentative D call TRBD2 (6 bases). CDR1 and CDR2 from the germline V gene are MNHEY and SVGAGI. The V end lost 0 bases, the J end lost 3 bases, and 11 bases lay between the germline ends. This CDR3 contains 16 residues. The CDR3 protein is CASSYSTPSDTGELFF. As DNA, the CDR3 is TGTGCCAGCAGTTACTCGACCCCTAGCGACACCGGGGAGCTGTTTTTT.

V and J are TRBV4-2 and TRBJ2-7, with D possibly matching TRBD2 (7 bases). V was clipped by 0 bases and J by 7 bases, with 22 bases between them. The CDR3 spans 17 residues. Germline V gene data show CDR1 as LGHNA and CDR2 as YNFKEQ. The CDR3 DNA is TGTGCCAGCAGCCAAGATTGGGGGGGGGCCGGGGATGGGGAGCAGTACTTC. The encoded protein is CASSQDWGGAGDGEQYF.

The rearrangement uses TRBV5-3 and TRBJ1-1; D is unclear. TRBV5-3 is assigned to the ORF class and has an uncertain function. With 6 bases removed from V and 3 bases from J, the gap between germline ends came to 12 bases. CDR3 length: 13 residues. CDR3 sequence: CARMEGTDTEAFF. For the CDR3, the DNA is TGTGCCAGAATGGAGGGAACGGACACTGAAGCTTTCTTT.

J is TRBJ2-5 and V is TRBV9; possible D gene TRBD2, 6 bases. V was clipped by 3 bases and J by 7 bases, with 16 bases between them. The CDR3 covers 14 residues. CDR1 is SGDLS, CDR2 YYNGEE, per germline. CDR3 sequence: CASSEEGQMGTQYF. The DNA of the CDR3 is TGTGCCAGCAGCGAGGAGGGGCAAATGGGGACCCAGTACTTC.

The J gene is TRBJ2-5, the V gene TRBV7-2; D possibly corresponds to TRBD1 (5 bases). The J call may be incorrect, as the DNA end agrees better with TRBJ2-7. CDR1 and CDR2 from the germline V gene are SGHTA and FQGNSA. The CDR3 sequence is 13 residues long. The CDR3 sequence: CASSRSDSYEQYF. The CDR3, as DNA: TGTGCCAGCAGCCGATCCGACAGCTACGAGCAGTACTTC.

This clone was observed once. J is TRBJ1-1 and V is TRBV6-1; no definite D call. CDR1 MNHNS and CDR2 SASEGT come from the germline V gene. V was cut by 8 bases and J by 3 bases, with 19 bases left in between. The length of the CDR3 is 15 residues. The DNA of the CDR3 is TGTGCCAGCGTCTTCGAGGAGGATGTCGACACTGAAGCTTTCTTT. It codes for CASVFEEDVDTEAFF.

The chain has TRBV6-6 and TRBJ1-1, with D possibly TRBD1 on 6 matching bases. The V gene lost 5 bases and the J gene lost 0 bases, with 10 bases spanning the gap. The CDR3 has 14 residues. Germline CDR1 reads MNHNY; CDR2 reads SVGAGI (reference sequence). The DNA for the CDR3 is TGTGCCAGCAGTAGGGGGGGCATGAACACTGAAGCTTTCTTT. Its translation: CASSRGGMNTEAFF.

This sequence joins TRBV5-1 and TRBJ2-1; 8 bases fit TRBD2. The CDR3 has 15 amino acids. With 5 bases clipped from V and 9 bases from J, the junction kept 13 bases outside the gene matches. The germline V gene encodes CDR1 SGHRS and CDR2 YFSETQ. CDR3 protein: CASSGLAGSSGEQFF. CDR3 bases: TGCGCCAGCAGTGGATTAGCGGGATCATCGGGTGAGCAGTTCTTC. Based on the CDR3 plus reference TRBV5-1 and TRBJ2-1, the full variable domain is KAGVTQTPRYLIKTRGQQVTLSCSPISGHRSVSWYQQTPGQGLQFLFEYFSETQRNKGNFPGRFSGRQFSNSRSEMNVSTLELGDSALYLCASSGLAGSSGEQFFGPGTRLTVL.

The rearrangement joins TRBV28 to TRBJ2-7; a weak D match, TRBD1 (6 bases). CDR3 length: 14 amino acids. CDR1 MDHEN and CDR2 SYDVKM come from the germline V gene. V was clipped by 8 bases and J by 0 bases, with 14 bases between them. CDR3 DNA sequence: TGTGCCAGCCTGAGGGGGATGGGCTCCTACGAGCAGTACTTC. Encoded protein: CASLRGMGSYEQYF.

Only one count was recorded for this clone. This CDR3 reads CASSQAGTKNEQFF. The CDR3 nucleotides are TGCGCCAGCAGCCAAGCCGGGACTAAAAATGAGCAGTTCTTC. This rearrangement joins TRBV4-3 to TRBJ2-1; TRBD2 matches 7 bases. V shed 1 base, J shed 7 bases, and the junction held 4 bases outside the gene matches. Per the germline V gene, CDR1 is LGHNA and CDR2 is YSLEER. The CDR3 runs 14 residues.

CDR3 region: CASGSGQANTGELFF. Written as DNA, the CDR3 is TGTGCTAGTGGTTCAGGACAGGCCAACACCGGGGAGCTGTTTTTT. The J gene is TRBJ2-2, the V gene TRBV12-5; 7 bases agree with TRBD1. Germline V gene sequence: CDR1 LGHNT, CDR2 FRNRAP. The V and J ends lost 4 bases and 2 bases, in that order; junction bases with no gene match: 4. This CDR3 is built from 15 residues.

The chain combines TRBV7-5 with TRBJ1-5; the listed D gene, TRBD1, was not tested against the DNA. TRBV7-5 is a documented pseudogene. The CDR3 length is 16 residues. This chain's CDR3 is CARSLEGHYSNQPQHF. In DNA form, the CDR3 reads TGTGCCAGAAGCTTAGAGGGACATTATAGCAATCAGCCCCAGCATTTT.

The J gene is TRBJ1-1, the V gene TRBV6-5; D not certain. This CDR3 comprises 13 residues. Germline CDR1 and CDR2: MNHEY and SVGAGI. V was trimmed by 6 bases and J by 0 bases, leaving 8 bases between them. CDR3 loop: CASRPGLNTEAFF. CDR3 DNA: TGTGCCAGCAGGCCGGGGTTGAACACTGAAGCTTTCTTT.

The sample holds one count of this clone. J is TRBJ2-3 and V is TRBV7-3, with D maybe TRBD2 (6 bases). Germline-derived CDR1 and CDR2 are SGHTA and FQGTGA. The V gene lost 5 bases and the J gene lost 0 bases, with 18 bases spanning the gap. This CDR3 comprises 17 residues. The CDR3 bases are TGTGCCAGCAGCCCCACCGGTGGGAGCGGGAGCACAGATACGCAGTATTTT. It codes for CASSPTGGSGSTDTQYF.

DNA of the CDR3: TGCGCCAGCAGCTTGGACAGGGATGGCTACACCTTC. Translation: CASSLDRDGYTF. This rearrangement joins TRBV5-1 to TRBJ1-2, with TRBD1 as a possible D gene (6 bases). Trimming took 0 bases from V and 6 from J, leaving 6 bases between them. The CDR3 is 12 residues long. Germline V gene data show CDR1 as SGHRS and CDR2 as YFSETQ.

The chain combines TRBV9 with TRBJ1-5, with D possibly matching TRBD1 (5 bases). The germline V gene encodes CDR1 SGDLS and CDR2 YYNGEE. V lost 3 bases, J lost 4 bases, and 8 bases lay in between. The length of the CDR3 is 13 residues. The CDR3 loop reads CASSDGTNQPQHF. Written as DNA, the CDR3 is TGTGCCAGCAGCGACGGGACTAATCAGCCCCAGCATTTT.

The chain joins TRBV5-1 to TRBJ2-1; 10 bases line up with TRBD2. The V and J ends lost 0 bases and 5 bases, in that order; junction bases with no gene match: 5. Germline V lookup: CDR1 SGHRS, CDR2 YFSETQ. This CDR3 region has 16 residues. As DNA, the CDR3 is TGCGCCAGCAGCTTGGCCCGGACTAGCGGTAACAATGAGCAGTTCTTC. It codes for CASSLARTSGNNEQFF.

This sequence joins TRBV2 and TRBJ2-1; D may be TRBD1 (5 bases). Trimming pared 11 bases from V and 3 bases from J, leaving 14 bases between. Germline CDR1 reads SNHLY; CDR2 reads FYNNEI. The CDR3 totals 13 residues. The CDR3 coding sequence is TGTGCCGGTAGACAGAGCTTCTACAATGAGCAGTTCTTC. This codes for CAGRQSFYNEQFF.

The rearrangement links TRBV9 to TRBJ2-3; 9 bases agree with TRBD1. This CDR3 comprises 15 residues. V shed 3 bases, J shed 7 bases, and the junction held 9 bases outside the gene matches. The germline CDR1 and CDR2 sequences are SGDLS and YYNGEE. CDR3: CASSAGTGPTYTQYF. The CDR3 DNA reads TGTGCCAGCAGCGCCGGGACAGGGCCAACTTATACGCAGTATTTT.

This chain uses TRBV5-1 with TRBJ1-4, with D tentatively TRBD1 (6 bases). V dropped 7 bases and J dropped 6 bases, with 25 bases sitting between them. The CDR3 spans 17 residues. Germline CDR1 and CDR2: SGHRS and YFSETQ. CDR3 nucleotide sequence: TGCGCCAGCTCATTTGGGGCGTCGGTGAACAGGGATGAAAAACTGTTTTTT. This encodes CASSFGASVNRDEKLFF.